The rows below give T cell receptor beta chains drawn from one sample of a study of cytomegalovirus exposure and HLA in healthy donors. TCRdb keeps only in-frame clones here, not all; method: immunoSEQ multiplex PCR. This table has roughly 100,000 clones, 60% to 85% appearing once. The sequencing sample was made of PBMCs. The receptors here all came from a man aged 40-49 years in good health and CMV-seronegative. CDR3s include the opening cysteine and the closing phenylalanine or tryptophan. Fields, in order: clone size, J gene, D gene, V gene, CDR3 protein, CDR3 DNA. A D gene is named only where the DNA matches it firmly. Clone size, where shown, is once, few, many, or a class for clones that have expanded.

. | TRBJ2-3 | TRBD2 | TRBV9 | CASSASGGGHTDTQYF | TGTGCCAGCAGCGCTAGCGGGGGGGGACACACAGATACGCAGTATTTT
. | TRBJ1-1 | . | TRBV5-8 | CASSHSRDGEAFF | TGTGCCAGCAGCCATTCGCGGGACGGTGAAGCTTTCTTT
. | TRBJ2-1 | TRBD1 | TRBV30 | CAWERQGYNEQFF | TGTGCCTGGGAGAGACAGGGGTACAATGAGCAGTTCTTC
. | TRBJ2-7 | . | TRBV2 | CASSYRAYEQYF | TGTGCCAGCAGTTACAGGGCCTACGAGCAGTACTTC
. | TRBJ2-1 | . | TRBV7-2 | CASSLTPLDEQFF | TGTGCCAGCAGCTTAACTCCCCTCGATGAGCAGTTCTTC
few | TRBJ1-6 | . | TRBV5-6 | CASSLVRGGSPLHF | TGTGCCAGCAGCTTGGTCAGGGGTGGATCACCCCTCCACTTT
. | TRBJ1-2 | TRBD1 | TRBV6-5 | CASSYSTVRGPDGYTF | TGTGCCAGCAGTTACTCGACGGTCAGGGGGCCTGATGGCTACACCTTC
. | TRBJ2-1 | TRBD2 | TRBV7-9 | CASSLGGAGGPGGEFF | TGTGCCAGCAGCCTGGGGGGGGCGGGAGGCCCCGGCGGGGAGTTCTTC
. | TRBJ1-2 | TRBD1 | TRBV27 | CATKDRDNYGYTF | TGTGCCACTAAGGACAGGGATAACTATGGCTACACCTTC
. | TRBJ1-2 | . | TRBV12-5 | CASGSYYGYTF | TGTGCTAGTGGATCATACTATGGCTACACCTTC
. | TRBJ2-2 | TRBD2 | TRBV7-9 | CSSSSVTSGKNTGELFF | TGTTCCAGCAGCTCGGTGACTAGCGGGAAGAACACCGGGGAGCTGTTTTTT
once | TRBJ2-3 | TRBD2 | TRBV27 | CASSLLPLAGNTQIRQYF | TGTGCCAGCAGTTTATTGCCACTAGCGGGGAATACACAGATAAGGCAGTATTTT
. | TRBJ2-5 | . | TRBV6-5 | CASSRGGAQETQYF | TGTGCCAGCAGTAGAGGCGGAGCCCAAGAGACCCAGTACTTC
. | TRBJ2-3 | . | TRBV7-2 | CASSLIGGADTQYF | TGTGCCAGCAGCCTTATAGGGGGGGCGGATACGCAGTATTTT
. | TRBJ1-5 | . | TRBV27 | CASSRRGDSNQPQHF | TGTGCCAGCAGCAGACGGGGGGATAGCAATCAGCCCCAGCATTTT
once | TRBJ1-5 | TRBD1 | TRBV4-1 | CASSPSTGLGNQPQHF | TGCGCCAGCAGCCCGTCGACAGGGTTGGGCAATCAGCCCCAGCATTTT
. | TRBJ2-3 | . | TRBV5-1 | CASSLTDKVLDTQYF | TGCGCCAGCAGCCTAACCGACAAGGTGCTAGATACGCAGTATTTT
. | TRBJ2-5 | . | TRBV7-2 | CASSYGAQETQYF | TGTGCCAGCAGCTACGGAGCCCAAGAGACCCAGTACTTC
once | TRBJ2-7 | TRBD1 | TRBV5-1 | CASSFTLGTGWNEQYF | TGCGCCAGCAGCTTCACGTTGGGGACAGGGTGGAACGAGCAGTACTTC
. | TRBJ1-1 | . | TRBV6-4 | CASSDSGRGNTEAFF | TGTGCCAGCAGTGACTCGGGCAGGGGAAACACTGAAGCTTTCTTT
few | TRBJ2-5 | . | TRBV2 | CASSVNREETQYF | TGTGCCAGCAGTGTCAACAGGGAAGAGACCCAGTACTTC
. | TRBJ2-5 | . | TRBV11-2 | CASSLSGWMGETQYF | TGTGCCAGCAGCTTATCAGGGTGGATGGGCGAGACCCAGTACTTC
. | TRBJ1-1 | . | TRBV10-2 | CASKFRGETEAFF | TGCGCCAGCAAGTTCAGGGGAGAAACTGAAGCTTTCTTT
. | TRBJ2-2 | . | TRBV5-1 | CASSGGPGELFF | TGCGCCAGCAGCGGGGGCCCCGGGGAGCTGTTTTTT
. | TRBJ2-1 | TRBD2 | TRBV18 | CASSPLETSFVFKPLEQFF | TGTGCCAGCTCACCACTTGAGACTAGCTTCGTGTTCAAACCCCTTGAGCAGTTCTTC
. | TRBJ2-7 | . | TRBV6-1 | CASSEGSSYEQYF | TGTGCCAGCAGTGAGGGCAGCTCCTACGAGCAGTACTTC
. | TRBJ2-1 | . | TRBV6-1 | CASRSGFGSYNEQFF | TGTGCCAGCAGGTCAGGGTTTGGGTCCTACAATGAGCAGTTCTTC
once | TRBJ2-5 | TRBD1 | TRBV2 | CASSADRGQETQYF | TGTGCCAGCAGTGCGGACAGGGGCCAAGAGACCCAGTACTTC
. | TRBJ1-2 | . | TRBV6-6 | CASSLNSGTTGYTF | TGTGCCAGCAGCCTCAACTCCGGGACTACTGGCTACACCTTC
. | TRBJ2-3 | . | TRBV5-1 | CASSRGTGTDTQYF | TGCGCCAGCAGCCGAGGAACAGGGACAGATACGCAGTATTTT
. | TRBJ2-7 | . | TRBV4-1 | CASSSLSYEQYF | TGCGCCAGCAGCTCCCTATCCTACGAGCAGTACTTC
. | TRBJ2-7 | TRBD1 | TRBV11-3 | CASSSLDRGGSYEQYF | TGTGCCAGCAGCTCCCTAGACAGGGGTGGGTCCTACGAGCAGTACTTC
. | TRBJ1-1 | . | TRBV4-1 | CASSQAGRGYTEAFF | TGCGCCAGCAGCCAAGCCGGGAGGGGTTACACTGAAGCTTTCTTT
. | TRBJ2-7 | TRBD2 | TRBV5-1 | CASSLAGGGYYEQYF | TGCGCCAGCAGCCTAGCGGGAGGGGGGTACTACGAGCAGTACTTC
. | TRBJ2-7 | . | TRBV6-5 | CASSPSRVYEQYF | TGTGCCAGCAGCCCCTCTCGGGTCTACGAGCAGTACTTC
. | TRBJ2-1 | . | TRBV2 | CASRAGEQFF | TGTGCCAGCAGAGCCGGTGAGCAGTTCTTC
. | TRBJ2-7 | TRBD2 | TRBV11-2 | CASRRLAGNSYEQYF | TGTGCCAGCAGACGACTAGCGGGGAACTCCTACGAGCAGTACTTC
. | TRBJ1-2 | . | TRBV11-1 | CASSLVSRAGYTF | TGTGCCAGCAGCTTAGTCTCCAGGGCTGGCTACACCTTC
. | TRBJ2-7 | TRBD2 | TRBV14 | CASSHTRLREVSYEQYF | TGTGCCAGCAGCCATACTCGCCTGCGGGAGGTCTCATACGAGCAGTACTTC
. | TRBJ2-7 | . | TRBV4-2 | CASSQEPPLGTYEQYF | TGTGCCAGCAGCCAAGAACCCCCTTTGGGCACCTACGAGCAGTACTTC
. | TRBJ2-5 | . | TRBV6-5 | CASSYSIQSQETQYF | TGTGCCAGCAGTTACTCGATACAATCCCAAGAGACCCAGTACTTC